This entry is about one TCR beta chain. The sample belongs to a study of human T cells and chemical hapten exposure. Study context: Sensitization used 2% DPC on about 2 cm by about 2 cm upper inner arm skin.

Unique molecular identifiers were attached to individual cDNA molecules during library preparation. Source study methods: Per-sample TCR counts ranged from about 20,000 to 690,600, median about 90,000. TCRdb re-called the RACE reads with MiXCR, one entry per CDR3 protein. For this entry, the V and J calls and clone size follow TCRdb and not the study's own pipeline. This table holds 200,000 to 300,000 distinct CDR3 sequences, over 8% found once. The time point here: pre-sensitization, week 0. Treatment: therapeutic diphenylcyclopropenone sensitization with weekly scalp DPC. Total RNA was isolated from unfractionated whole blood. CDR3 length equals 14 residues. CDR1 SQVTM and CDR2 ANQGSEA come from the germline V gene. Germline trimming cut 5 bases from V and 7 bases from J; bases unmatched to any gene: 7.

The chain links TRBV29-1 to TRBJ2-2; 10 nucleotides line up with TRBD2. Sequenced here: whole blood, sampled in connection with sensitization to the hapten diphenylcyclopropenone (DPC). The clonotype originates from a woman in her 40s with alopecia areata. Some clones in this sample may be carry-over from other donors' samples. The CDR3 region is CSVFRTSGGGELFF. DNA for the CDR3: TGCAGCGTTTTCCGGACTAGCGGTGGCGGGGAGCTGTTTTTT.